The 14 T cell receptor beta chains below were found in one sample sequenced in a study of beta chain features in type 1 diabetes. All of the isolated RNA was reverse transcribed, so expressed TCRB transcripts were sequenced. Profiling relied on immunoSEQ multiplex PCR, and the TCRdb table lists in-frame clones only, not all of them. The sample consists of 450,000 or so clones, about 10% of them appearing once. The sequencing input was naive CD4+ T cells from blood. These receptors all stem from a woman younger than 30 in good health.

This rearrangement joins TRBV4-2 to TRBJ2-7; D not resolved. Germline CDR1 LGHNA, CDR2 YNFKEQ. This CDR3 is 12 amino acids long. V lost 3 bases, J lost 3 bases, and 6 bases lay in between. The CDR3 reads CASSQGFYEQYV. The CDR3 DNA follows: TGTGCCAGCAGCCAGGGATTCTACGAGCAGTACGTC.

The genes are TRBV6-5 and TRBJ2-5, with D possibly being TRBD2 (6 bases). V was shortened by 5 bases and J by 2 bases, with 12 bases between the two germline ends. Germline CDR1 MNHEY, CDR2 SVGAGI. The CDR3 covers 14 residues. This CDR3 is CASSRGFGQETQYF. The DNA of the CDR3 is TGTGCCAGCAGTCGGGGGTTCGGACAAGAGACCCAGTACTTC.

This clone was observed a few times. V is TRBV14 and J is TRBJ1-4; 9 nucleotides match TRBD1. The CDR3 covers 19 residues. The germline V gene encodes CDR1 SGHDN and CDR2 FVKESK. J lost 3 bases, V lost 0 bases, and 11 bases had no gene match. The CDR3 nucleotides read TGTGCCAGCAGCCAAGACCATGGGACAGGGAGGTCGGCTAATGAAAAACTGTTTTTT. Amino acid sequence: CASSQDHGTGRSANEKLFF.

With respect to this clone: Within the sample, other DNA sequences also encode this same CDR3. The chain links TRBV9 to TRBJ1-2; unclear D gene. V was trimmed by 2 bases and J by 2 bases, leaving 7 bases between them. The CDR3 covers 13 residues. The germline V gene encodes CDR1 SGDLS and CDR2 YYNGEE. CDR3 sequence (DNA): TGTGCCAGCAGCGTTGCTGGCAACTATGGCTACACCTTC. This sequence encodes CASSVAGNYGYTF.

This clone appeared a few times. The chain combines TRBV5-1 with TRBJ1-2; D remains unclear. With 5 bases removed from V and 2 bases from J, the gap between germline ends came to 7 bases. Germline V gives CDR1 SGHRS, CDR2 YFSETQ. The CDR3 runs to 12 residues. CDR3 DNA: TGCGCCAGCAGAGCGGACAACTATGGCTACACCTTC. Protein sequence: CASRADNYGYTF.

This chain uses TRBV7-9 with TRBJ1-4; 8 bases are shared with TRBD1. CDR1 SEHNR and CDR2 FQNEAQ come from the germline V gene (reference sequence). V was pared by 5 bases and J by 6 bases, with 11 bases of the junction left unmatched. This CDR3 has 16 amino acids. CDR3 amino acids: CASSRGTGGRDEKLFF. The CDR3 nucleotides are TGTGCCAGCAGCCGCGGCACAGGGGGAAGAGATGAAAAACTGTTTTTT.

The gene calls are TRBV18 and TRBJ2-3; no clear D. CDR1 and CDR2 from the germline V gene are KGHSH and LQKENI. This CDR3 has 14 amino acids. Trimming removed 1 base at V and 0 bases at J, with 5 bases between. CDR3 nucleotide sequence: TGTGCCAGCTCACCACTTCCTAGCACAGATACGCAGTATTTT. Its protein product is CASSPLPSTDTQYF.

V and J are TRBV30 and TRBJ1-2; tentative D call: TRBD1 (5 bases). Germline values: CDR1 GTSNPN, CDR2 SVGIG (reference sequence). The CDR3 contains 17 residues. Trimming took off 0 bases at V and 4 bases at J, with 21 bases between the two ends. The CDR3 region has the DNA TGTGCCTGGAGTGTGAAGGGGATGGGATATAGCGCCTATGGCTACACCTTC. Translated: CAWSVKGMGYSAYGYTF.

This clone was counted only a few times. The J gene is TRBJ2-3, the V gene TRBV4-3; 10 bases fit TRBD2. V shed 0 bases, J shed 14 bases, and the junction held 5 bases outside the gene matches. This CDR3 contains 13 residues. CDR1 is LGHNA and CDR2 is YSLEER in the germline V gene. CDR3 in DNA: TGCGCCAGCAGCCAAGACGCTAGCGGGAGCCTGTATTTT. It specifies CASSQDASGSLYF.

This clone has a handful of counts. The CDR3 is CASSQWGATQYF. CDR3 bases: TGTGCCAGCAGCCAATGGGGGGCCACGCAGTATTTT. The rearrangement joins TRBV14 to TRBJ2-3; D assignment may be TRBD1 or TRBD2 (6 bases each). Germline values: CDR1 SGHDN, CDR2 FVKESK. The ends were cut back, 2 bases at V and 9 bases at J, with 9 bases in the middle. The CDR3 spans 12 residues.

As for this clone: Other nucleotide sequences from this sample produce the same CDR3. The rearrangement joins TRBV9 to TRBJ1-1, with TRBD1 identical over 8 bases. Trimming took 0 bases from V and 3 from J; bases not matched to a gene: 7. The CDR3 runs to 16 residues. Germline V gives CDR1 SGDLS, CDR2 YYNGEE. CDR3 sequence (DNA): TGTGCCAGCAGCGTAGGCCCCCAGGGGGCATACACTGAAGCTTTCTTT. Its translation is CASSVGPQGAYTEAFF. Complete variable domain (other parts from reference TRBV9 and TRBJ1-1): DSGVTQTPKHLITATGQRVTLRCSPRSGDLSVYWYQQSLDQGLQFLIQYYNGEERAKGNILERFSAQQFPDLHSELNLSSLELGDSALYFCASSVGPQGAYTEAFFGQGTRLTVV.

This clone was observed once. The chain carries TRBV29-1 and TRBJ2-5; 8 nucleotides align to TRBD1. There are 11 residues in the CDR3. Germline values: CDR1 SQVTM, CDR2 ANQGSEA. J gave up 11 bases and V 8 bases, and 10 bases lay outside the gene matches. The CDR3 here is CSPIQGGKQYF. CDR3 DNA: TGCAGCCCCATACAGGGGGGCAAGCAGTACTTC.

CDR3 bases: TGTGCCAGTAGTATAGATCGTTTGACCGGGGAGCTGTTTTTT. Its protein product is CASSIDRLTGELFF. The rearrangement uses TRBV19 and TRBJ2-2, with D hard to call. The V gene lost 0 bases and the J gene lost 5 bases, with 7 bases spanning the gap. This CDR3 has 14 residues. The germline gives CDR1 LNHDA, CDR2 SQIVND (reference sequence).

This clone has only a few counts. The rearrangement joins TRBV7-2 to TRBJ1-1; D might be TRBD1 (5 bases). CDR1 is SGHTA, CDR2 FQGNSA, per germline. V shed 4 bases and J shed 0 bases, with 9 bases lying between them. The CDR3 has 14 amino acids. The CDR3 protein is CASSSGRMNTEAFF. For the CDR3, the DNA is TGTGCCAGCAGCTCGGGACGGATGAACACTGAAGCTTTCTTT. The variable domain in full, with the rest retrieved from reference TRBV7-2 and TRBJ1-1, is GAGVSQSPSNKVTEKGKDVELRCDPISGHTALYWYRQSLGQGLEFLIYFQGNSAPDKSGLPSDRFSAERTGGSVSTLTIQRTQQEDSAVYLCASSSGRMNTEAFFGQGTRLTVV.